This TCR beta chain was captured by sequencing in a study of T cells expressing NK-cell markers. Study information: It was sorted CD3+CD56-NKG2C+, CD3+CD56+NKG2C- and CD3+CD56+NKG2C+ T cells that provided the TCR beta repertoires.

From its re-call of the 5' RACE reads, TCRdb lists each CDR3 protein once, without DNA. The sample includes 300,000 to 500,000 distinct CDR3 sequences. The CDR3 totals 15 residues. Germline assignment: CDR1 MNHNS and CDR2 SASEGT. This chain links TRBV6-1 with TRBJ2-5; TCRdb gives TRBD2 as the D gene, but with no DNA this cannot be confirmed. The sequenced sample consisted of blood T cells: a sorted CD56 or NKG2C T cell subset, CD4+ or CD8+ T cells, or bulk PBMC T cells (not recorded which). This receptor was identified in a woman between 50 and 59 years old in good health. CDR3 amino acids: CASSEWRTSQETQYF.